What follows describes a single TCR beta chain. Possible read error: a much larger clone is one base away. This CDR3 fails to terminate in the conserved phenylalanine or tryptophan, so it likely reflects a read error. The sample is drawn from a study of T cells in Graves' hyperthyroidism and ophthalmopathy. Turning to the study itself: Specimen type is peripheral blood, collected at initial diagnosis prior to any treatment.

RNA transcripts were the template for amplifying TCR beta CDR3 regions. A set of HTBI primers served as the primers for a first-round RT-PCR of the TCR CDR3. TCRdb reanalysed the multiplex PCR reads using MiXCR and keeps one entry per CDR3 protein. The sample shows roughly 500,000 distinct CDR3 sequences, about 16% of them seen only once. Sequenced: blood. This TCR came from a woman in her twenties or thirties with Graves' ophthalmopathy.

The CDR3 loop is CASARGNYGYTS. The CDR3 DNA follows: TGTGCCAGCGCCAGGGGGAACTATGGCTACACCTCC. The rearrangement joins TRBV28 to TRBJ1-2, with 7 bases identical to TRBD1. Germline lookup yields CDR1 MDHEN and CDR2 SYDVKM. This CDR3 region has 12 residues. V shed 8 bases and J 2 bases; nucleotides not matched to a gene: 2.